This T cell receptor beta chain was found in a study of T-cell reconstitution after alpha-beta-depleted transplantation in children. Unique molecular identifiers were incorporated during preparation of the TCRbeta library. TCRdb independently ran MiXCR on the PCR reads; one entry per CDR3 protein. Of 490,000 or so distinct CDR3 sequences in the sample, 9.5% to 15% are singletons; the top ten hold more than 5.5%. This clonotype was seen ten or more times. Trimming cost V 6 bases and J 3 bases, with 14 bases left between them. The CDR3 has 15 amino acids. The sequenced sample was PBMCs from the stem cell graft donor, obtained from the stem cell graft. The V call is TRBV12-3 or TRBV12-4, the J call TRBJ2-2; D is unresolved. The clonotype originates from a human donor who donated a stem cell graft to a child with combined immunodeficiency. DNA for the CDR3: TGTGCCAGCAGCCCCCCCGAATACCACACCGGGGAGCTGTTTTTT. Its translation is CASSPPEYHTGELFF.